The rows below give T cell receptor beta chains drawn from one sample of a study of blood T cell repertoires in COVID-19. Here immunoSEQ multiplex PCR was the method, and the copy in TCRdb shows in-frame clones only, minus some. Here the sample spans 210,000 or so clones, about four fifths being singletons. Source material: peripheral blood. These receptors were taken from a woman aged 70 to 79 with active or convalescent COVID-19. Both conserved end residues are part of each CDR3.

v_call	j_call	cdr3_aa
TRBV4-1	TRBJ1-3	CASSRQNSGNTIYF
TRBV28	TRBJ1-1	CASSPWRGTEAFF
TRBV27	TRBJ1-5	CASSLLGGGNQPQHF
TRBV7-9	TRBJ2-1	CASSPTLLAGGPREQFF
TRBV7-3	TRBJ2-1	CASSPPPGDEQFF
TRBV9	TRBJ2-7	CASSVDGSGRKGEQYF
TRBV5-1	TRBJ2-7	CAAGTSSYEQYF
TRBV28	TRBJ1-3	CASSTGLRGSGNTIYF
TRBV12-5	TRBJ2-1	CASGLDNNEQFF
TRBV11-3	TRBJ2-1	CASSRGYNEQFF
TRBV2	TRBJ2-6	CASLDRGAGANVLTF
TRBV5-5	TRBJ1-5	CASSSLTGVGQPQHF
TRBV7-9	TRBJ1-3	CASSLGSRAGNTIYF
TRBV5-1	TRBJ2-5	CASSLGRGETQYF
TRBV10-2	TRBJ1-2	CASRGQGGYGYTF
TRBV2	TRBJ1-6	CASIQRVASPLHF
TRBV15	TRBJ1-1	CATSGRRGITEAFF
TRBV29-1	TRBJ2-3	CSAPLQGGPDTQYF
TRBV18	TRBJ1-2	CASSPGQGAQYGYTF
TRBV15	TRBJ1-2	CATSRGGGGVSYGYTF
TRBV2	TRBJ2-7	CASTRTGLAYEQYF
TRBV5-4	TRBJ1-1	CASSLTQKNTEAFF
TRBV11-2	TRBJ2-1	CASRLAINEQFF
TRBV29-1	TRBJ2-1	CSVGLGGRNEQFF
TRBV6-6	TRBJ2-3	CASSSLPDTQYF
TRBV29-1	TRBJ2-3	CSVRTSGRSGDTQYF
TRBV7-3	TRBJ2-3	CASSLNPASPTSRAYTDTQYF
TRBV2	TRBJ2-3	CASSEAETGLTQYF
TRBV3-1/TRBV3-2	TRBJ2-2	CASSQVPVTGELFF
TRBV7-9	TRBJ2-1	CASSSPGLTRDEQFF
TRBV7-2	TRBJ2-7	CASSLTSSVGYEQYF
TRBV7-5	TRBJ1-1	CARSPNGGLNTEAFF
TRBV10-3	TRBJ2-7	CATSEPTGARSYEQYF
TRBV6-5	TRBJ2-2	CASSSGFANTGELFF
TRBV6-5	TRBJ2-2	CASRLRGNTGELFF
TRBV5-1	TRBJ2-3	CASSLGTSTDTQYF
TRBV6-5	TRBJ2-2	CASSSTTGVSGELFF
TRBV28	TRBJ2-7	CASSLVGSLGGEQYF
TRBV6-2/TRBV6-3	TRBJ2-1	CASSYHLTGSSYNEQFF
TRBV27	TRBJ2-2	CASSAGTLNTGELFF
TRBV18	TRBJ2-1	CASSPGLAGNNEQFF
TRBV7-2	TRBJ2-1	CASSGSGRGSSEQFF